The 8 T cell receptor beta chains presented below share a single source sample, sequenced in a study of TIL therapy for anti-PD-1-resistant metastatic lung cancer. This was the immunoSEQ v3 assay. Some clones are missing from TCRdb's copy, which holds only in-frame ones; the method was immunoSEQ multiplex PCR. This sample yields 25,000 to 30,000 clones, of which 63% are seen a single time; around 15% belongs to the top ten. Specified time point: pre-treatment sample, taken before nivolumab and TIL therapy. Tumor tissue came from excised metastases, mostly pleural nodules or supraclavicular lymph nodes. The material was tumor tissue, obtained at baseline. All receptors derive from a woman aged 30-79 years with non-small cell lung cancer.

CDR3 region: CATKKTGVTGELFF. For the CDR3, the DNA is TGTGCCACTAAAAAGACAGGGGTCACCGGGGAGCTGTTTTTT. The chain is built from TRBV19 and TRBJ2-2, with 8 bases lining up with TRBD1. Germline V gene sequence: CDR1 LNHDA, CDR2 SQIVND (reference sequence). The trim removed 10 bases at V and 4 bases at J, leaving 8 bases unmatched. This CDR3 is built from 14 residues.

This clone was counted once. This chain connects TRBV5-1 to TRBJ2-7, with 7 bases aligning to TRBD2. Per germline, CDR1 SGHRS and CDR2 YFSETQ. The CDR3 is 15 residues long. The V segment lost 1 base and the J segment 0 bases; nucleotides outside the gene matches: 4. The CDR3 loop is CASSLTSDPSYEQYF. DNA for the CDR3: TGCGCCAGCAGCTTGACTAGCGACCCCTCCTACGAGCAGTACTTC.

The chain employs TRBV5-1 and TRBJ1-1; 10 bases map to TRBD1. Germline-derived CDR1 and CDR2 are SGHRS and YFSETQ. J lost 5 bases, V lost 2 bases, and 18 bases had no gene match. CDR3 length: 19 amino acids. CDR3 in DNA: TGCGCCAGCAGCTTCGACAGGGGGCGAGGCGTAATGGTGGTAACTGAAGCTTTCTTT. Translated, it gives CASSFDRGRGVMVVTEAFF.

This chain links TRBV29-1 with TRBJ1-5; unclear D gene. V was clipped by 4 bases and J by 3 bases, with 10 bases between them. From germline, CDR1 is SQVTM and CDR2 ANQGSEA. This CDR3 region has 13 residues. The CDR3 nucleotides are TGCAGCGTTGCTCAGGAACTCAATCAGCCCCAGCATTTT. Protein sequence: CSVAQELNQPQHF.

The chain has TRBV6-5 and TRBJ2-1; the match to TRBD1 covers 7 bases. From germline, CDR1 is MNHEY and CDR2 SVGAGI. CDR3 size: 14 residues. J lost 7 bases, V lost 5 bases, and 8 bases had no gene match. In DNA form, the CDR3 reads TGTGCCAGCAGTGTGACAGGGACCTTGAATGAGCAGTTCTTC. Protein sequence: CASSVTGTLNEQFF.

This sequence joins TRBV29-1 and TRBJ2-3, with D perhaps TRBD1 (6 bases). Germline V gene lookup returns CDR1 SQVTM and CDR2 ANQGSEA. V gave up 4 bases and J gave up 1 base, with 18 bases separating them. CDR3 size: 16 residues. The CDR3 here is CSVAGEGMSGTDTQYF. DNA for the CDR3: TGCAGCGTTGCAGGGGAAGGGATGAGTGGCACAGATACGCAGTATTTT.

CDR3 residues: CSVDVSHEQYF. The CDR3, as DNA: TGCAGCGTTGATGTTTCCCACGAGCAGTACTTC. The V and J genes are TRBV29-1 and TRBJ2-7, with no clear D. Between the trimmed V and J ends, which lost 3 bases and 5 bases, there was a span of 8 bases. The CDR3 runs to 11 residues. Germline CDR1 and CDR2: SQVTM and ANQGSEA.

This chain connects TRBV5-5 to TRBJ1-1; D ambiguous. Trimming took 2 bases from V and 1 from J, leaving 9 bases between them. The CDR3 spans 14 residues. Germline CDR1 is SGHKS and CDR2 is YYEKEE (reference sequence). The CDR3 nucleotides are TGTGCCAGCAGCTTTGCGCAGAAGAACACTGAAGCTTTCTTT. It translates to CASSFAQKNTEAFF.